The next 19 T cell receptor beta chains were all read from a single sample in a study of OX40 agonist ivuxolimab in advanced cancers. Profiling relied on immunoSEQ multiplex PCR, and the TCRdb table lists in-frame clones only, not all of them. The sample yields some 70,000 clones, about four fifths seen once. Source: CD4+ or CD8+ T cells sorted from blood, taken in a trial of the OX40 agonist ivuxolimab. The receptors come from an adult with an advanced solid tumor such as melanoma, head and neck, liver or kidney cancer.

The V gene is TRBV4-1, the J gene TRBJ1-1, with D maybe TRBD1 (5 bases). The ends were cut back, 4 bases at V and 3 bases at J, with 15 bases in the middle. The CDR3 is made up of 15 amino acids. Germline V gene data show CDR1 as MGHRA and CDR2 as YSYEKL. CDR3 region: CASSPRRAGYTEAFF. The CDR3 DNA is TGCGCCAGCAGCCCCCGCAGGGCTGGGTACACTGAAGCTTTCTTT.

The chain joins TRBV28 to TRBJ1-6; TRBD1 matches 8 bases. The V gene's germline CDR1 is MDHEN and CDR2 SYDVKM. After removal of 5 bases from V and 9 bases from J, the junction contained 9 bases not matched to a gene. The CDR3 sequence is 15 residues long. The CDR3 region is CASSDGQGNVSPLHF. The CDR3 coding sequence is TGTGCCAGCAGTGACGGACAGGGAAATGTTTCACCCCTCCACTTT.

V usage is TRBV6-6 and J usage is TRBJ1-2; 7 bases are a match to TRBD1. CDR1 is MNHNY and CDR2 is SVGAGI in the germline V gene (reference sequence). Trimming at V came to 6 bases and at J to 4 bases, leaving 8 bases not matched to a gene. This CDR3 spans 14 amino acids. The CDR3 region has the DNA TGTGCCAGCAGCTCGACAGGGCGGGTCTATGGCTACACCTTC. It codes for CASSSTGRVYGYTF.

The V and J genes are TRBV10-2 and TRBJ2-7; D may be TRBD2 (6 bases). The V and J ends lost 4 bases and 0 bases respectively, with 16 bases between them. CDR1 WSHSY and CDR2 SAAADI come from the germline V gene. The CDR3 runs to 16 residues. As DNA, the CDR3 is TGCGCCAGCAGTGTGTCCGTAATGGGGGGCTCCTACGAGCAGTACTTC. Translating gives CASSVSVMGGSYEQYF.

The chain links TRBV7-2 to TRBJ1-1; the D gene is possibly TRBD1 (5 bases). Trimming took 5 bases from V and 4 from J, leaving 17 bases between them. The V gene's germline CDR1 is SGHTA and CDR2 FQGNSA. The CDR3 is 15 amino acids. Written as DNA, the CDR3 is TGTGCCAGCAGCGACGATCCGGGACCCAGCACTGAAGCTTTCTTT. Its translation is CASSDDPGPSTEAFF.

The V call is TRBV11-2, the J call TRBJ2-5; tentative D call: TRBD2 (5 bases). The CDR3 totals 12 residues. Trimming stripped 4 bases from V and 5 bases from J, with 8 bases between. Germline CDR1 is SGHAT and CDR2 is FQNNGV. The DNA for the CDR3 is TGTGCCAGCAGCTCGCGAGGGGAGACCCAGTACTTC. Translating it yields CASSSRGETQYF.

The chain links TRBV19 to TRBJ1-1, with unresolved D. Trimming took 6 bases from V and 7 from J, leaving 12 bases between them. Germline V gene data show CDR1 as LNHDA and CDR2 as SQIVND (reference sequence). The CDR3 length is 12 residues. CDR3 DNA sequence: TGTGCCAGTAGGGGAGGAAGTCATGAAGCTTTCTTT. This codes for CASRGGSHEAFF.

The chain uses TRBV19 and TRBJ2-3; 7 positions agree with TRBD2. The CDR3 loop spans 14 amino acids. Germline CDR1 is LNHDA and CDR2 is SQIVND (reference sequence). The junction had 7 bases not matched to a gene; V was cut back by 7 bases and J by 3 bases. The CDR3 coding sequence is TGTGCCAGTACCTTGGGGAGGGATACAGATACGCAGTATTTT. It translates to CASTLGRDTDTQYF.

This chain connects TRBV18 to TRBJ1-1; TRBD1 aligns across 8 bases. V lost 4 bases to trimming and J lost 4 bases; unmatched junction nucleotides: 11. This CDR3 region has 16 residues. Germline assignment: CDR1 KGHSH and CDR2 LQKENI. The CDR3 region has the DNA TGTGCCAGCTCACGGGGGGCAGGGGGCGCGCGCACTGAAGCTTTCTTT. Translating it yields CASSRGAGGARTEAFF.

CDR3 sequence (DNA): TGTGCCAGCAGTACTAGAAACACCATATATTTT. Translated: CASSTRNTIYF. This chain connects TRBV28 to TRBJ1-3; D ambiguous. Trimming took off 5 bases at V and 5 bases at J, with 4 bases between the two ends. CDR3 length equals 11 residues. Germline loops: CDR1 MDHEN, CDR2 SYDVKM.

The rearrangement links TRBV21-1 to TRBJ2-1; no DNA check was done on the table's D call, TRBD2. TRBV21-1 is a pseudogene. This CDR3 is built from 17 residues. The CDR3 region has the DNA TGTGCCAGCAACCTCCCCGGGACTAGCGGGAGCTACAATGAGCAGTTCTTC. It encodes CASNLPGTSGSYNEQFF.

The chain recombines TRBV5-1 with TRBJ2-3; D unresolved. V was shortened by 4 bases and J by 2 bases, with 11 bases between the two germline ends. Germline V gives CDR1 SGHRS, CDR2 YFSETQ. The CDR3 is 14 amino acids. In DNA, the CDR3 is TGCGCCAGCAGCATGAGGACGGACACAGATACGCAGTATTTT. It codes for CASSMRTDTDTQYF.

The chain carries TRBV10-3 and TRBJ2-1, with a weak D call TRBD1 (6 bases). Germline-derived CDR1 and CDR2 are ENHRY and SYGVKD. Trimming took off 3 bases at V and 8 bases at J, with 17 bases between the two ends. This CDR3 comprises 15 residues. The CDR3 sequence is CAISDRVSEGDEQFF. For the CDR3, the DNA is TGTGCCATCAGTGATAGAGTATCTGAGGGGGATGAGCAGTTCTTC.

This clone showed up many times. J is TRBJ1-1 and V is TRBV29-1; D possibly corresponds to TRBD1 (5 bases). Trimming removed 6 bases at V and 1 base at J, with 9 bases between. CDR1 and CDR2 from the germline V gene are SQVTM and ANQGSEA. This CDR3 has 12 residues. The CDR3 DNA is TGCAGCGTGGGGCGGGGGAACACTGAAGCTTTCTTT. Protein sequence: CSVGRGNTEAFF.

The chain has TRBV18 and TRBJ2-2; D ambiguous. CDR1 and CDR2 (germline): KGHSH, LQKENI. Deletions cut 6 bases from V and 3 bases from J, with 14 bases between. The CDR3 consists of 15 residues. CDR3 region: CASSFFSSYTGELFF. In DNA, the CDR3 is TGTGCCAGCTCTTTTTTCAGCTCTTACACCGGGGAGCTGTTTTTT. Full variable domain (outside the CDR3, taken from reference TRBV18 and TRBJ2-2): NAGVMQNPRHLVRRRGQEARLRCSPMKGHSHVYWYRQLPEEGLKFMVYLQKENIIDESGMPKERFSAEFPKEGPSILRIQQVVRGDSAAYFCASSFFSSYTGELFFGEGSRLTVL.

CDR3 in DNA: TGTGCCAGCAGCGTGGTAGGGTTTTGCCAAGAGACCCAGTACTTC. It encodes CASSVVGFCQETQYF. The chain recombines TRBV5-7 with TRBJ2-5, with D uncertain. TRBV5-7 is labeled an ORF, and its function is uncertain. The CDR3 spans 15 residues. V was pared by 4 bases and J by 1 base, with 14 bases between.

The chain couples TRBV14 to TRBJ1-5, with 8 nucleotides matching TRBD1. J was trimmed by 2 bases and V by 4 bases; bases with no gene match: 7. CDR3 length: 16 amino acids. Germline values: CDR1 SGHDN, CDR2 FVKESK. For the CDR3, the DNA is TGTGCCAGCAGCCTTCAGGGGGCGCGTGGCAATCAGCCCCAGCATTTT. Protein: CASSLQGARGNQPQHF.

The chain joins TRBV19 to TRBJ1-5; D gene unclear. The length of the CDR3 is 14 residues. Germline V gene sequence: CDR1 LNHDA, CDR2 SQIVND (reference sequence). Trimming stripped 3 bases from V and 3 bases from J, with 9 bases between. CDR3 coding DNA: TGTGCCAGTAGTATTGCCGTCTACAATCAGCCCCAGCATTTT. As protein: CASSIAVYNQPQHF. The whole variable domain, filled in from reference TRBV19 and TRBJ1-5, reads DGGITQSPKYLFRKEGQNVTLSCEQNLNHDAMYWYRQDPGQGLRLIYYSQIVNDFQKGDIAEGYSVSREKKESFPLTVTSAQKNPTAFYLCASSIAVYNQPQHFGDGTRLSIL.

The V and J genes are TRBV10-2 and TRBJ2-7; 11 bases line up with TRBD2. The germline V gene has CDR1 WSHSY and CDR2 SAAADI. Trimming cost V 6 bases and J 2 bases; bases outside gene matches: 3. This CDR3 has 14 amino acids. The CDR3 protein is CASRSSGGPYEQYF. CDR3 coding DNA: TGCGCCAGCAGGTCTAGCGGGGGGCCCTACGAGCAGTACTTC.